One and the same sample provided the 26 T cell receptor beta chains below, sequenced in a study of glioma-infiltrating T cells after dendritic cell vaccination. Time point specified: after dendritic cell vaccination, including at tumor progression/relapse. Data came from immunoSEQ multiplex PCR; TCRdb stores just in-frame clones and leaves some out. Here the sample spans about 110,000 clones, nearly 90% being singletons. Sample: blood, taken after dendritic cell vaccination. The receptors were sampled from a human donor with glioblastoma.

The chain is built from TRBV27 and TRBJ2-7; the match to TRBD2 covers 9 bases. This CDR3 spans 15 amino acids. J gave up 4 bases and V 6 bases, and 10 bases lay outside the gene matches. Germline CDR1 reads MNHEY; CDR2 reads SMNVEV (reference sequence). The CDR3 sequence is CASRGRASGIYEQYF. CDR3 nucleotides: TGTGCCAGCAGAGGCCGTGCTAGCGGGATTTACGAGCAGTACTTC.

The chain is built from TRBV7-9 and TRBJ2-7; 7 bases align to TRBD2. Germline-derived CDR1 and CDR2 are SEHNR and FQNEAQ (reference sequence). The V segment lost 1 base and the J segment 9 bases; nucleotides outside the gene matches: 6. The CDR3 extends over 13 amino acids. CDR3 loop: CASSLGPGEGQYF. CDR3 coding DNA: TGTGCCAGCAGCTTAGGTCCTGGGGAGGGGCAGTACTTC.

V and J are TRBV5-4 and TRBJ2-2, with 7 positions matching TRBD1. This CDR3 contains 13 residues. CDR1 is SGHNT, CDR2 YYREEE, per germline (reference sequence). The trim removed 4 bases at V and 5 bases at J, leaving 2 bases unmatched. DNA of the CDR3: TGTGCCAGCAGCATACAGGGGACCGGGGAGCTGTTTTTT. Translation gives CASSIQGTGELFF.

The table lists this clone with a count of one. This specimen includes other DNA sequences encoding the same CDR3. This sequence joins TRBV5-1 and TRBJ2-1, with 11 bases matching TRBD2. Germline trimming cut 6 bases from V and 4 bases from J; bases unmatched to any gene: 9. Germline CDR1 is SGHRS and CDR2 is YFSETQ. CDR3 length: 16 residues. CDR3 nucleotides: TGCGCCAGCACCCAATCCGGGACTAGCGGATACAATGAGCAGTTCTTC. It is translated as CASTQSGTSGYNEQFF.

The rearrangement uses TRBV27 and TRBJ2-3, with TRBD2 matching over 10 bases. The CDR3 length is 15 residues. Germline V gene lookup returns CDR1 MNHEY and CDR2 SMNVEV (reference sequence). V trimming: 1 base; J trimming: 4 bases; junction bases outside the gene matches: 2. The chain's CDR3 is CASSLFSGGSDTQYF. The CDR3 coding sequence is TGTGCCAGCAGTTTATTTAGCGGGGGGTCAGATACGCAGTATTTT.

The V and J genes are TRBV5-1 and TRBJ2-2, with 8 bases lining up with TRBD1. V gave up 7 bases and J gave up 8 bases; unmatched junction bases: 13. Germline V gene sequence: CDR1 SGHRS, CDR2 YFSETQ. This CDR3 region has 15 residues. In DNA, the CDR3 is TGCGCCAGCTTCCGGGACAGGATTTCGGAAGGGGAGCTGTTTTTT. Its protein is CASFRDRISEGELFF.

The chain carries TRBV6-4 and TRBJ2-2; D might be TRBD2 (6 bases). Germline V lookup: CDR1 MRHNA, CDR2 SNTAGT. With 3 bases removed from V and 1 base from J, the gap between germline ends came to 6 bases. This CDR3 contains 14 residues. The CDR3 DNA sequence: TGTGCCAGCAGTGAGCGGGAGAACACCGGGGAGCTGTTTTTT. Its protein is CASSERENTGELFF.

This rearrangement joins TRBV13 to TRBJ1-1; D is ambiguous. CDR1 PRHDT and CDR2 FYEKMQ come from the germline V gene (reference sequence). This CDR3 region has 12 residues. V lost 6 bases, J lost 5 bases, and 10 bases lay in between. The CDR3 protein is CASSSGRTEAFF. In DNA, the CDR3 is TGTGCCAGCAGTTCAGGTAGGACTGAAGCTTTCTTT.

As to this clone: A junction boundary mismatches the germline segment, possibly from a read error. The rearrangement uses TRBV30 and TRBJ2-1; 8 nucleotides match TRBD2. CDR1 is GTSNPN, CDR2 SVGIG, per germline (reference sequence). This CDR3 contains 12 residues. The CDR3 nucleotides are TGTGCCTGGAGTGGGACCGGGGGGGCGTGGGTCTTC. Translated, it gives CAWSGTGGAWVF. Looking up the rest from reference TRBV30 and TRBJ2-1 gives the full variable domain: SQTIHQWPATLVQPVGSPLSLECTVEGTSNPNLYWYRQAAGRGLQLLFYSVGIGQISSEVPQNLSASRPQDRQFILSSKKLLLSDSGFYLCAWSGTGGAWVFGPGTRLTVL.

The chain couples TRBV12-5 to TRBJ2-7; D is unresolved. The CDR3 extends over 13 amino acids. V shed 4 bases and J shed 7 bases, with 14 bases lying between them. The germline V gene has CDR1 LGHNT and CDR2 FRNRAP. This chain's CDR3 is CASGSESAGEQYF. CDR3 sequence (DNA): TGTGCTAGTGGTTCGGAGTCGGCTGGGGAGCAGTACTTC.

The genes are TRBV6-1 and TRBJ2-5; TRBD1 matches 10 bases. Germline CDR1 MNHNS, CDR2 SASEGT. With V trimmed by 8 bases and J by 4 bases, 1 base remained unmatched. This CDR3 contains 12 residues. The CDR3 here is CASGTGVETQYF. The DNA of the CDR3 is TGTGCCAGCGGGACAGGGGTAGAGACCCAGTACTTC.

This clone was seen a handful of times. The chain links TRBV6-1 to TRBJ2-1; 7 bases are shared with TRBD2. This CDR3 comprises 13 residues. Germline CDR1 and CDR2: MNHNS and SASEGT. With V trimmed by 0 bases and J by 11 bases, 4 bases remained unmatched. CDR3 in amino acids: CASSEATSRQQFF. The CDR3 region has the DNA TGTGCCAGCAGTGAAGCGACTAGCAGGCAGCAGTTCTTC.

The rearrangement uses TRBV7-9 and TRBJ1-4; possible D gene TRBD1, 6 bases. The germline V and J ends were trimmed by 6 bases and 7 bases, with 15 bases remaining between them. The CDR3 length is 14 residues. The germline CDR1 and CDR2 sequences are SEHNR and FQNEAQ (reference sequence). The CDR3: CASRQGTTTEKLFF. CDR3 DNA sequence: TGTGCCAGCAGACAAGGGACAACGACTGAAAAACTGTTTTTT.

The chain couples TRBV9 to TRBJ2-1; 14 bases are a match to TRBD2. The CDR3 sequence is 16 residues long. CDR1 is SGDLS, CDR2 YYNGEE, per germline. The V and J ends lost 4 bases and 12 bases, in that order; junction bases with no gene match: 12. DNA for the CDR3: TGTGCCAGCAGCCCCTCAGGGACTAGCGGGAGAATCGGGCAGTTCTTC. Translating it yields CASSPSGTSGRIGQFF.

J is TRBJ1-1 and V is TRBV25-1; D remains ambiguous. The V and J ends lost 1 base and 4 bases respectively, with 10 bases between them. In germline, CDR1 is MGHDK, CDR2 SYGVNS. The CDR3 consists of 14 residues. In DNA, the CDR3 is TGTGCCAGCAGTGAATTTGGGGAGAGCACTGAAGCTTTCTTT. Residues: CASSEFGESTEAFF. The whole variable domain, filled in from reference TRBV25-1 and TRBJ1-1, reads EADIYQTPRYLVIGTGKKITLECSQTMGHDKMYWYQQDPGMELHLIHYSYGVNSTEKGDLSSESTVSRIRTEHFPLTLESARPSHTSQYLCASSEFGESTEAFFGQGTRLTVV.

The chain joins TRBV4-1 to TRBJ2-7; TRBD1 agrees at 8 bases. The CDR3 sequence is 15 residues long. Germline V gene sequence: CDR1 MGHRA, CDR2 YSYEKL. J gave up 5 bases and V 1 base, and 7 bases lay outside the gene matches. The CDR3 region has the DNA TGCGCCAGCAGCCAAGCCTGGACAGGGATCCACGAGCAGTACTTC. It yields the protein CASSQAWTGIHEQYF.

The rearrangement joins TRBV27 to TRBJ2-1; D may be TRBD1 (5 bases). Germline V gives CDR1 MNHEY, CDR2 SMNVEV (reference sequence). This CDR3 comprises 14 residues. V dropped 3 bases and J dropped 5 bases, with 11 bases sitting between them. The CDR3 spells CASSFQGSDNEQFF. Here the CDR3 DNA reads TGTGCCAGCAGTTTCCAGGGATCGGACAATGAGCAGTTCTTC.

The chain links TRBV7-9 to TRBJ1-1, with D perhaps TRBD1 (6 bases). CDR1 and CDR2 (germline): SEHNR, FQNEAQ (reference sequence). Trimming removed 1 base from V and 8 bases from J, with 14 bases in between. This CDR3 is built from 14 residues. The CDR3 is CASSLGSGQPEAFF. The CDR3 nucleotides are TGTGCCAGCAGCTTAGGTAGTGGACAGCCCGAAGCTTTCTTT.

This clone has a handful of counts. This chain joins TRBV4-2 and TRBJ2-7; a possible D gene is TRBD1 (5 bases). V dropped 2 bases and J dropped 3 bases, with 17 bases sitting between them. The germline V gene has CDR1 LGHNA and CDR2 YNFKEQ. This CDR3 comprises 16 residues. The CDR3 loop reads CASSQLGLGPHYEQYF. CDR3 DNA sequence: TGTGCCAGCAGCCAACTAGGGCTGGGGCCCCACTACGAGCAGTACTTC.

The chain has TRBV29-1 and TRBJ1-2, with 8 bases aligning to TRBD1. This CDR3 has 13 amino acids. V gave up 6 bases and J gave up 8 bases; unmatched junction bases: 11. Germline CDR1 reads SQVTM; CDR2 reads ANQGSEA. The DNA of the CDR3 is TGCAGCGTCGCCGACAGGGGAGTCACAGGCTACACCTTC. Encoded protein: CSVADRGVTGYTF.

The V and J genes are TRBV18 and TRBJ2-7, with 7 bases that match TRBD1. Germline V CDR1 and CDR2: KGHSH, LQKENI. Trimming cost V 6 bases and J 5 bases; bases outside gene matches: 10. This CDR3 is built from 14 residues. The CDR3: CASSRGQPRDEQYF. CDR3 DNA: TGTGCCAGCTCCAGGGGACAGCCGCGAGACGAGCAGTACTTC.

V and J are TRBV2 and TRBJ2-1; D is perhaps TRBD2 (7 bases). The CDR3 totals 19 residues. V lost 6 bases and J 4 bases, leaving 28 bases between the germline ends. Germline V gene lookup returns CDR1 SNHLY and CDR2 FYNNEI. The CDR3 nucleotides are TGTGCCAGCAGGAAGGGGGGGCAGGGGACTATACTCGATTACAATGAGCAGTTCTTC. Amino acids: CASRKGGQGTILDYNEQFF.

J is TRBJ2-1 and V is TRBV18, with TRBD1 matching 8 bases. V lost 6 bases and J lost 1; bases outside the gene matches: 5. The CDR3 contains 15 residues. Germline V lookup: CDR1 KGHSH, CDR2 LQKENI. The CDR3 loop reads CASSLQGGSYNEQFF. In DNA, the CDR3 is TGTGCCAGCTCCCTACAGGGGGGATCCTACAATGAGCAGTTCTTC.

The chain couples TRBV4-2 to TRBJ2-7, with a possible D match to TRBD1 (5 bases). The CDR3 loop spans 15 amino acids. The germline V gene encodes CDR1 LGHNA and CDR2 YNFKEQ. Trimming stripped 0 bases from V and 3 bases from J, with 12 bases between. The CDR3 DNA follows: TGTGCCAGCAGCCAAGACAGGGAATCCATCTACGAGCAGTACTTC. Its protein product is CASSQDRESIYEQYF.

V is TRBV6-6 and J is TRBJ2-1, with TRBD2 matching over 8 bases. V lost 6 bases and J lost 4; bases outside the gene matches: 8. This CDR3 has 15 amino acids. Germline V gives CDR1 MNHNY, CDR2 SVGAGI (reference sequence). Written as DNA, the CDR3 is TGTGCCAGCAGATGGGGTAGCGGGAAATACAATGAGCAGTTCTTC. The encoded protein is CASRWGSGKYNEQFF.

The chain links TRBV11-3 to TRBJ2-7; TRBD1 matches at 8 bases. The CDR3 covers 14 residues. Germline values: CDR1 SGHNT, CDR2 YENEEA. V gave up 5 bases and J gave up 3 bases; unmatched junction bases: 6. CDR3 sequence: CASSPRDRHYEQYF. For the CDR3, the DNA is TGTGCCAGCAGCCCCCGGGACAGGCACTACGAGCAGTACTTC.